The sequence of this T cell receptor beta chain was determined in a study of blood T cell repertoires in COVID-19 (TCRdb year 2020). Concerning the study at large: Collaborator samples came from the United States, Italy and Spain and covered acute and convalescent phases of COVID-19. The material from the prospective study consisted of cDNA or gDNA derived from T cells, B-cell-depleted T cells, or PBMCs. The sample metadata nearly always contained a de-identified subject ID, COVID-19 status, age in years and sex. Where available, HLA class I and class II types were taken from metadata supplied by the sample provider and were not determined by assay-based typing. The dataset comprised deeply sampled blood TCRbeta repertoires from subjects exposed to, actively infected with, or recovered from COVID-19. The repertoires were made available in a free public database intended to serve as a resource for research on the immune response to SARS-CoV-2. Samples came from the ongoing ImmuneRACE study (first 160 participants) plus 1,254 subjects from 6 global collaborators.

One collaborating source in Seattle enrolled patients during active infection and followed them longitudinally through the course of disease. The collaborating institutions used their own protocols to collect whole blood in K2EDTA tubes. For TCRbeta analysis, collaborator samples were shipped as frozen whole blood, as isolated PBMCs, or as DNA extracted from either sample type. The immunoSEQ Assay, a bias-controlled multiplex PCR, was used to amplify TCRbeta CDR3 regions from genomic DNA. For the original study's pipeline: The number of nucleated cells in each sample was estimated from the amplification of reference gene primers within the assay. Sequence reads were collapsed and filtered to measure the absolute abundance of every unique TCRbeta CDR3 rearrangement. For each sample, productive Simpson clonality was calculated as the square root of Simpson's diversity index over productive rearrangements. The table comes from immuneACCESS by way of TCRdb, which keeps in-frame sequences with V and J called. Part of the clones is missing from these tables; in studies checked, under half for an unresolved V gene and the rest for unknown reasons. That table gives V, J and clone size, and the DNA gave D and trimming. The sample records under 95,000 clones, approximately 90% of which are singletons. Approximately 2.8% of the sample is held by the ten biggest clonotypes.

Here is what the overall study found, with its caveats: How much clinical and demographic metadata was included differed by source and by participant, and the metadata was provided uncurated.

In its sample, this clone was seen once. Its antigen remains undetermined. Nothing much larger sits one base from this clone, and base qualities are not available. The CDR3 holds 16 amino acids from the cysteine to the phenylalanine. Only the CDR3 DNA is retained, 48 bases long and in frame from the first base. The germline V gene sets CDR1 to KGHSH and CDR2 to LQKENI. V is shortened by 0 bases, J by 1 base, and the region joining them spans 12 bases. The rearranged chain carries TRBV18 and TRBJ1-2; perhaps TRBD1 is the D gene, with 6 bases matching. The sequenced material came from peripheral blood. The TCR was taken from a man aged 50 to 59 with COVID-19, enrolled during active disease. The nucleotide sequence reads as follows: TGTGCCAGCTCACCACCGCAGGGGAGCATTAACTATGGCTACACCTTC. Translated, it reads CASSPPQGSINYGYTF.